Sequencing of this T cell receptor (beta chain) was carried out in a study of shared clonotypes between healthy human individuals. Adults of Caucasian background living in Nashville, Tennessee made up all donors. About this clone: Its cognate antigen is unknown.

Whole-study findings and limits: There were few donors, and this limited the genetic and exposure-history diversity represented.

The V and J ends lost 4 bases and 5 bases respectively, with 18 bases between them. Germline V gene sequence: CDR1 SGHRS, CDR2 YFSETQ. This CDR3 contains 15 residues. Scientists sequenced DNA from unsorted PBMC on ten immunoSEQ deep assay plates. In the study's own analysis: Owing to the provision of junction-only sequences devoid of quality scores by immunoSEQ, filtering differed. Here immunoSEQ multiplex PCR was the method, and the copy in TCRdb shows in-frame clones only, minus some. D and trimming were read from the DNA, whereas the V and J calls and clone size are those reported in that table. The sample includes hundreds of thousands of clones, approximately 71% of them seen just once.

Sequences were obtained from PBMCs. The source of this sequence is a woman between 40 and 50 years old in good health. Some clones in this sample may be carry-over from other donors' samples. V and J are TRBV5-1 and TRBJ1-1, with D possibly TRBD1 on 6 matching bases. The CDR3 region has the DNA TGCGCCAGCAGCCCTCAACAGGGCGGGCGGACTGAAGCTTTCTTT. Amino acid sequence: CASSPQQGGRTEAFF.